This T cell receptor beta chain was identified in a study of blood T cell repertoires in COVID-19. The method was immunoSEQ multiplex PCR; TCRdb's version includes in-frame clones alone and lacks a portion of them. Of around 140,000 clones in the sample, roughly 88% were seen once. The CDR3 consists of 15 residues. The V gene's germline CDR1 is SGHTA and CDR2 FQGNSA. The J segment lost 9 bases and the V segment lost 4 bases, leaving 12 bases of the junction unmatched. The sequence was collected from a woman in her sixties with acute or convalescent COVID-19. The gene calls are TRBV7-2 and TRBJ2-1; 7 bases line up with TRBD2. The sample consisted of peripheral blood. DNA for the CDR3: TGTGCCAGCAGCTACAAAAGTGGGGGGGTGGGTGAGCAGTTCTTC. Encoded protein: CASSYKSGGVGEQFF.